The source of this T cell receptor beta chain is a study of cytomegalovirus exposure and HLA in healthy donors. Study as a whole: Later, an analysis reported that the 110 or so validation repertoires had used the same platform as the 500 to 800 first-cohort repertoires.

General study points: The investigators catalogued 150 to 200 TCR beta chains as cytomegalovirus-associated. Generally TCR sequences proved uncommon, though certain public TCRs appeared in numerous donors.

About this clone itself: Its antigen is currently unknown.

The CDR3 sequence is 19 residues long. The donors were members of the validation cohort comprising approximately 120 subjects, separate from the approximately 670-subject first cohort. Assay: immunoSEQ multiplex PCR; the TCRdb copy retains only in-frame clones and omits some. The repertoire holds 60,000 to 65,000 clones, with 95% as singletons. What was sequenced was PBMCs. This TCR derives from a young woman in good health and CMV-seropositive. This sequence joins TRBV12-2 and TRBJ2-1; the table's D call TRBD2 went unverified against the DNA. TRBV12-2 represents a pseudogene. The CDR3 region has the DNA TGTGCAAGTCGCTTACTTTTCCGGGGGGAGGCTCTCTCCTACAATGAGCAGTTCTTC. The encoded protein is CASRLLFRGEALSYNEQFF.